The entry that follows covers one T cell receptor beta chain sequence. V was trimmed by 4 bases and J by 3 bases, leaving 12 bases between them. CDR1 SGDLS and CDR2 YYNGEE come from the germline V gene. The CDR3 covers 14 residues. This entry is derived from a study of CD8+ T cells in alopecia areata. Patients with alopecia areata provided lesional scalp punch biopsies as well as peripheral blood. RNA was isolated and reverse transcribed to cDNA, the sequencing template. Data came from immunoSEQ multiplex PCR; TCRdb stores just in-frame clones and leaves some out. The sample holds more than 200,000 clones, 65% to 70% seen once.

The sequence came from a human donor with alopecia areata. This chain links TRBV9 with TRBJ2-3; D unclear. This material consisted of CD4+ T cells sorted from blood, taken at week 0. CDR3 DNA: TGTGCCAGCAGCACCGAGGCGCCGACAGATACGCAGTATTTT. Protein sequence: CASSTEAPTDTQYF.